These 24 T cell receptor beta chains were all obtained from the same sample, sequenced in a study of response to subunit inactivated influenza vaccine. TCRdb processed the RT-PCR reads anew with MiXCR; each CDR3 protein has one entry. The sample has roughly 710,000 distinct CDR3 sequences, about 14% seen once. The material sequenced was PBMCs from blood, taken 14 to 15 days before vaccination. These TCRs come from a man aged 45 to 65 who received an inactivated influenza vaccine.

The chain carries TRBV6-2 or TRBV6-3 and TRBJ2-5, with D perhaps matching TRBD2 (5 bases). CDR1 and CDR2 from the germline V gene are MNHEY and SVGEGT. The CDR3 contains 11 residues. V lost 1 base and J 10 bases, leaving 7 bases between the germline ends. In DNA, the CDR3 is TGTGCCAGCAGTTACTACGGGGACCAGTACTTC. This sequence encodes CASSYYGDQYF.

The V gene is TRBV12-3 or TRBV12-4, the J gene TRBJ1-5; TRBD1 agrees at 8 bases. V gave up 5 bases and J gave up 0 bases; unmatched junction bases: 6. The CDR3 spans 16 residues. Written as DNA, the CDR3 is TGTGCCAGCAGTACAGGGGGAGGCTATAGCAATCAGCCCCAGCATTTT. Translation: CASSTGGGYSNQPQHF.

J is TRBJ2-4 and V is TRBV5-6; D is possibly TRBD1 (6 bases). The V gene's germline CDR1 is SGHDT and CDR2 YYEEEE. The CDR3 loop spans 15 amino acids. Trimming took off 2 bases at V and 2 bases at J, with 11 bases between the two ends. In nucleotides, the CDR3 is TGTGCCAGCAGCTTTTTGGACAGTTCCAAAAACATTCAGTACTTC. It specifies CASSFLDSSKNIQYF. The whole variable domain, remainder taken from reference TRBV5-6 and TRBJ2-4, is DAGVTQSPTHLIKTRGQQVTLRCSPKSGHDTVSWYQQALGQGPQFIFQYYEEEERQRGNFPDRFSGHQFPNYSSELNVNALLLGDSALYLCASSFLDSSKNIQYFGAGTRLSVL.

V and J are TRBV19 and TRBJ2-3; perhaps TRBD1 as D (7 bases). Trimming pared 10 bases from V and 2 bases from J, leaving 19 bases between. The CDR3 consists of 15 residues. CDR1 is LNHDA and CDR2 is SQIVND in the germline V gene (reference sequence). CDR3 bases: TGTGCCACGGAGGGGGCCGAGCGGAACACAGATACGCAGTATTTT. Protein product: CATEGAERNTDTQYF.

The chain employs TRBV9 and TRBJ2-2; D might be TRBD1 or TRBD2, each matching 5 bases. V was shortened by 5 bases and J by 0 bases, with 11 bases between the two germline ends. Germline assignment: CDR1 SGDLS and CDR2 YYNGEE. This CDR3 has 15 amino acids. CDR3 sequence (DNA): TGTGCCAGCAGGAAGGGGACCGCGAACACCGGGGAGCTGTTTTTT. Protein: CASRKGTANTGELFF.

J is TRBJ1-2 and V is TRBV2; D unresolved. The V gene lost 6 bases and the J gene lost 4 bases, with 12 bases spanning the gap. The CDR3 has 13 amino acids. Germline CDR1 SNHLY, CDR2 FYNNEI. The CDR3, as DNA: TGTGCCAGCAGGACACAATCACCCTATGGCTACACCTTC. Translating it yields CASRTQSPYGYTF. Full variable domain (remainder filled in from reference TRBV2 and TRBJ1-2): EPEVTQTPSHQVTQMGQEVILRCVPISNHLYFYWYRQILGQKVEFLVSFYNNEISEKSEIFDDQFSVERPDGSNFTLKIRSTKLEDSAMYFCASRTQSPYGYTFGSGTRLTVV.

This clonotype was observed a handful of times. The chain recombines TRBV20-1 with TRBJ2-5, with 8 bases that match TRBD1. Germline CDR1 is DFQATT and CDR2 is SNEGSKA (reference sequence). The J segment lost 5 bases and the V segment lost 6 bases, leaving 14 bases of the junction unmatched. The CDR3 runs to 15 residues. The CDR3 DNA follows: TGCAGTGCAAGACCCAGGCAGGGGGCCTTGGAGACCCAGTACTTC. Its translation is CSARPRQGALETQYF.

This clonotype has a count of ten or more. Here the CDR3 reads CAISNDRRPFF. The CDR3 DNA follows: TGTGCCATCAGTAACGACAGGCGTCCTTTCTTT. The chain combines TRBV10-3 with TRBJ1-1; possible D gene TRBD1, 6 bases. The CDR3 covers 11 residues. V was cut by 5 bases and J by 12 bases, with 13 bases left in between. Germline V gene sequence: CDR1 ENHRY, CDR2 SYGVKD.

This clonotype was seen a handful of times. The rearrangement links TRBV29-1 to TRBJ2-3; possible D gene TRBD2, 6 bases. CDR1 SQVTM and CDR2 ANQGSEA come from the germline V gene. V was trimmed by 6 bases and J by 2 bases, leaving 24 bases between them. CDR3 length: 17 residues. This CDR3 is CSVHPENVGLFTDTQYF. Here the CDR3 DNA reads TGCAGCGTCCACCCCGAGAACGTAGGACTATTCACAGATACGCAGTATTTT.

The chain recombines TRBV7-2 with TRBJ2-5; D unresolved. V dropped 8 bases and J dropped 2 bases, with 18 bases sitting between them. CDR3 length equals 15 residues. Germline assignment: CDR1 SGHTA and CDR2 FQGNSA. CDR3 residues: CASSLGLYFQETQYF. DNA of the CDR3: TGTGCCAGCTCACTTGGGCTATACTTTCAAGAGACCCAGTACTTC.

This clonotype appeared a few times. The chain has TRBV27 and TRBJ1-5; tentative D call: TRBD1 (6 bases). The V and J ends lost 6 bases and 0 bases respectively, with 9 bases between them. The germline CDR1 and CDR2 sequences are MNHEY and SMNVEV (reference sequence). The CDR3 has 14 residues. The CDR3 spells CASSRTVSNQPQHF. CDR3 in DNA: TGTGCCAGCAGCCGGACAGTTAGCAATCAGCCCCAGCATTTT.

This clonotype came up a few times. This chain joins TRBV15 and TRBJ2-2; D call uncertain. Germline CDR1 and CDR2: LNHNV and YYDKDF (reference sequence). The V gene lost 0 bases and the J gene lost 2 bases, with 13 bases spanning the gap. The CDR3 has 17 amino acids. This CDR3 is CATSRDLRHHNTGELFF. In nucleotides, the CDR3 is TGTGCCACCAGCAGAGATCTCCGGCACCACAACACCGGGGAGCTGTTTTTT.

This clonotype was seen many times. This sequence joins TRBV11-2 and TRBJ2-1, with TRBD1 identical over 11 bases. Germline CDR1 SGHAT, CDR2 FQNNGV. V trimming: 7 bases; J trimming: 2 bases; junction bases outside the gene matches: 4. The CDR3 spans 15 residues. The CDR3 loop reads CASTRGQGAYNEQFF. CDR3 sequence (DNA): TGTGCCAGCACCAGGGGACAGGGGGCCTACAATGAGCAGTTCTTC.

V and J are TRBV20-1 and TRBJ1-1; D uncertain. Germline-derived CDR1 and CDR2 are DFQATT and SNEGSKA (reference sequence). Trimming took 0 bases from V and 0 from J, leaving 8 bases between them. The CDR3 runs to 14 residues. CDR3 region: CSARDRLVNTEAFF. The CDR3 nucleotides are TGCAGTGCTAGAGATAGGCTGGTGAACACTGAAGCTTTCTTT.

This clonotype was found a few times. The rearrangement uses TRBV15 and TRBJ2-4; D not resolved. V was trimmed by 0 bases and J by 4 bases, leaving 7 bases between them. Germline V gene sequence: CDR1 LNHNV, CDR2 YYDKDF (reference sequence). The CDR3 runs to 14 residues. The CDR3 nucleotides are TGTGCCACCAGCAGAGATGCTATGAAAAACATTCAGTACTTC. Protein product: CATSRDAMKNIQYF.

This clonotype came up many times. The chain carries TRBV7-9 and TRBJ2-7, with D possibly being TRBD2 (5 bases). CDR1 SEHNR and CDR2 FQNEAQ come from the germline V gene (reference sequence). The CDR3 is made up of 13 amino acids. Trimming took off 2 bases at V and 7 bases at J, with 12 bases between the two ends. The CDR3 protein is CASSLPGFREQYF. The CDR3 DNA is TGTGCCAGCAGCTTACCGGGATTTAGGGAGCAGTACTTC. The entire variable domain, with the rest obtained from reference TRBV7-9 and TRBJ2-7, is as follows: DTGVSQNPRHKITKRGQNVTFRCDPISEHNRLYWYRQTLGQGPEFLTYFQNEAQLEKSRLLSDRFSAERPKGSFSTLEIQRTEQGDSAMYLCASSLPGFREQYFGPGTRLTVT.

This clonotype was seen at least ten times. As DNA, the CDR3 is TGCAGTGCCCGGGGACTAGCGGAAAGAGAGCAGTTCTTC. Its protein is CSARGLAEREQFF. The V call is TRBV20-1, the J call TRBJ2-1; 11 nucleotides agree with TRBD2. Germline values: CDR1 DFQATT, CDR2 SNEGSKA (reference sequence). After removal of 6 bases from V and 10 bases from J, the junction contained 8 bases not matched to a gene. The CDR3 sequence is 13 residues long.

This clonotype was counted at least ten times. The CDR3 region has the DNA TGTGCCAGCAGCCAAACTTTACGGGGTGAAGCTTTCTTT. Encoded protein: CASSQTLRGEAFF. The chain recombines TRBV3-1 with TRBJ1-1; D uncertain. Germline lookup yields CDR1 LGHDT and CDR2 YNNKEL (reference sequence). The CDR3 is 13 residues long. The V end lost 2 bases, the J end lost 7 bases, and 11 bases lay between the germline ends.

This rearrangement joins TRBV5-1 to TRBJ2-3, with a possible D match to TRBD2 (6 bases). This CDR3 comprises 16 residues. Trimming stripped 2 bases from V and 3 bases from J, with 16 bases between. CDR1 and CDR2 from the germline V gene are SGHRS and YFSETQ. CDR3 sequence reads: CASSLGHLSGTDTQYF. The CDR3 DNA reads TGCGCCAGCAGCTTAGGACACCTTAGCGGAACAGATACGCAGTATTTT.

The J gene is TRBJ1-5, the V gene TRBV6-1; a possible D gene is TRBD1 (5 bases). V was cut by 7 bases and J by 4 bases, with 11 bases left in between. The CDR3 runs to 13 residues. CDR1 and CDR2 from the germline V gene are MNHNS and SASEGT. The CDR3 sequence: CASMREGNQPQHF. The CDR3, as DNA: TGTGCCAGCATGAGGGAGGGGAATCAGCCCCAGCATTTT.

This chain links TRBV6-5 with TRBJ2-6, with D possibly being TRBD2 (5 bases). Germline CDR1 is MNHEY and CDR2 is SVGAGI. This CDR3 comprises 17 residues. V gave up 4 bases and J gave up 0 bases, with 13 bases separating them. The CDR3 protein is CASSSSEGSSGANVLTF. The CDR3 DNA sequence: TGTGCCAGCAGTTCCTCCGAAGGGAGCTCTGGGGCCAACGTCCTGACTTTC.

The rearrangement links TRBV4-1 to TRBJ1-1, with 8 bases aligning to TRBD1. Trimming removed 3 bases from V and 5 bases from J; junction bases left unmatched: 8. This CDR3 region has 15 residues. CDR1 MGHRA and CDR2 YSYEKL come from the germline V gene. The CDR3 loop is CASSHGRTGRTEAFF. In DNA, the CDR3 is TGCGCCAGCAGCCATGGGAGGACAGGGAGGACTGAAGCTTTCTTT.

This clonotype has ten or more counts. The junction does not match germline at one end; this may be a read error. This chain links TRBV5-1 with TRBJ2-2, with D possibly matching TRBD2 (6 bases). CDR1 and CDR2 (germline): SGHRS, YFSETQ. This CDR3 region has 14 residues. CDR3 in amino acids: CASSLAGNTGELFF. CDR3 sequence (DNA): TGTGCCAGCAGTTTGGCGGGAAACACCGGGGAGCTGTTTTTT.

The chain is built from TRBV5-1 and TRBJ2-7, with D unclear. V was shortened by 1 base and J by 5 bases, with 13 bases between the two germline ends. The CDR3 loop spans 14 amino acids. CDR1 and CDR2 from the germline V gene are SGHRS and YFSETQ. The CDR3 DNA follows: TGCGCCAGCAGCTTGAGGCTGGCGAAGGACGAGCAGTACTTC. This sequence encodes CASSLRLAKDEQYF.